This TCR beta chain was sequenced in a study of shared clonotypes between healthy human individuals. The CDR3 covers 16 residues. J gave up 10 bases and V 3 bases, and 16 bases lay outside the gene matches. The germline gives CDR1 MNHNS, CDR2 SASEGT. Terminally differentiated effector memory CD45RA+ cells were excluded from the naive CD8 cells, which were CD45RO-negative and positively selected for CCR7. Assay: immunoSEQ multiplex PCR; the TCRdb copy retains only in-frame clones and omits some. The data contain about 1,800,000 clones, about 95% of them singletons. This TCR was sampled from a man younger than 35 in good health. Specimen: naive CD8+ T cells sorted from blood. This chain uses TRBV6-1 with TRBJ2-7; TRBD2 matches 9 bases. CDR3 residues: CASSEYRVAGVSPQYF. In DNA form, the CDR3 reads TGTGCCAGCAGTGAGTATCGTGTAGCGGGGGTGTCGCCTCAGTACTTC.